This T cell receptor beta chain was recovered during a study of CD8 T cells in ankylosing spondylitis. By proportion, this clonotype is large. Its antigen is still unknown. Via MiXCR, TCRdb re-called the 5' RACE reads, giving one row per CDR3 protein. The profile shows 150,000 to 200,000 distinct CDR3 sequences, approximately 9.9% of them singletons. Study-wide findings and caveats: What seemed typical of ankylosing spondylitis blood was a TCR beta motif built from under 10 highly homologous variants.

This CDR3 has 16 amino acids. Germline loops: CDR1 LGHNA, CDR2 YSLEER. V dropped 0 bases and J dropped 5; count of bases not matched to a gene: 8. The TCR sequence derives from a female donor with ankylosing spondylitis or in good health (not recorded which). The sequenced material came from blood, either unsorted or a sorted T cell fraction (not recorded which). The V and J genes are TRBV4-3 and TRBJ2-3; 7 bases map to TRBD2. The CDR3 loop is CASSQDTSGTVDTQYF. The CDR3 DNA is TGCGCCAGCAGCCAAGATACCAGCGGGACTGTAGATACGCAGTATTTT.